A single sample gave rise to the 25 T cell receptor beta chains below, sequenced in a study of sequential checkpoint blockade in melanoma. The treatment here: randomized to nivolumab then ipilimumab (arm A) or the reverse (arm B). Data came from immunoSEQ multiplex PCR; TCRdb stores just in-frame clones and leaves some out. Seen here are 10,000 to 15,000 clones, roughly 65% observed once, and the top ten hold about 20%. The sample consisted of CD8+ T cells sorted from blood (inferred from file names), taken from a patient given nivolumab and ipilimumab in sequence. The receptors originated from a human donor with melanoma.

In DNA, the CDR3 is TGTGCCAGCAGTCCAGGGACAGGTAACCATCTCTCCTACGAGCAGTACTTC. Its translation is CASSPGTGNHLSYEQYF. The chain joins TRBV28 to TRBJ2-7, with TRBD1 matching over 8 bases. The germline V gene has CDR1 MDHEN and CDR2 SYDVKM. The CDR3 is 17 amino acids. After removal of 5 bases from V and 0 bases from J, the junction contained 12 bases not matched to a gene. Filled out from reference TRBV28 and TRBJ2-7, the complete variable domain reads DVKVTQSSRYLVKRTGEKVFLECVQDMDHENMFWYRQDPGLGLRLIYFSYDVKMKEKGDIPEGYSVSREKKERFSLILESASTNQTSMYLCASSPGTGNHLSYEQYFGPGTRLTVT.

In its sample, this clone was seen once. This sequence joins TRBV5-6 and TRBJ1-2; weak D call: TRBD1 (5 bases). Trimming removed 0 bases at V and 5 bases at J, with 11 bases between. Looked up from germline, CDR1 is SGHDT and CDR2 is YYEEEE. The CDR3 runs to 14 residues. CDR3 amino acids: CASSLGQGRYGYTF. The CDR3 coding sequence is TGTGCCAGCAGCTTGGGGCAGGGTCGGTATGGCTACACCTTC.

This clone was detected only a few times. The V and J genes are TRBV10-3 and TRBJ1-1; tentative D call: TRBD1 (5 bases). The CDR3 is 15 residues long. V shed 0 bases and J shed 1 base, with 9 bases lying between them. Germline-derived CDR1 and CDR2 are ENHRY and SYGVKD. In DNA form, the CDR3 reads TGTGCCATCAGTGAGTCGGGGGGAGCGAACACTGAAGCTTTCTTT. It is translated as CAISESGGANTEAFF.

The chain has TRBV13 and TRBJ2-7; 8 bases map to TRBD2. Germline V CDR1 and CDR2: PRHDT, FYEKMQ (reference sequence). This CDR3 has 16 amino acids. V shed 1 base and J 0 bases; nucleotides not matched to a gene: 5. The DNA for the CDR3 is TGTGCCAGCAGCTTAGACGGTAGCGGGGACTCCTACGAGCAGTACTTC. Residues: CASSLDGSGDSYEQYF. The complete variable domain, with remaining parts taken from reference TRBV13 and TRBJ2-7, reads AAGVIQSPRHLIKEKRETATLKCYPIPRHDTVYWYQQGPGQDPQFLISFYEKMQSDKGSIPDRFSAQQFSDYHSELNMSSLELGDSALYFCASSLDGSGDSYEQYFGPGTRLTVT.

The J gene is TRBJ2-5, the V gene TRBV11-2; 10 bases align to TRBD2. The CDR3 is 16 residues long. The J segment lost 5 bases and the V segment lost 4 bases, leaving 10 bases of the junction unmatched. Germline V gene sequence: CDR1 SGHAT, CDR2 FQNNGV. CDR3 DNA: TGTGCCAGCAGCTCCCCCGGTAGTAGCGGGGGGGAGACCCAGTACTTC. This codes for CASSSPGSSGGETQYF.

This clone has more than one count but fewer than ten. The rearrangement links TRBV5-1 to TRBJ2-7; 7 bases are shared with TRBD1. Trimming took 0 bases from V and 4 from J; bases not matched to a gene: 7. The CDR3 has 15 residues. Germline values: CDR1 SGHRS, CDR2 YFSETQ. In DNA, the CDR3 is TGCGCCAGCAGCTTGGCTGCAGGGGGTTTTTACGAGCAGTACTTC. It specifies CASSLAAGGFYEQYF.

This chain links TRBV19 with TRBJ2-1; 8 nucleotides align to TRBD2. The V and J ends lost 6 bases and 0 bases, in that order; junction bases with no gene match: 7. Germline lookup yields CDR1 LNHDA and CDR2 SQIVND (reference sequence). The CDR3 extends over 16 amino acids. The CDR3 is CASRYSGRASYNEQFF. The CDR3 DNA sequence: TGTGCCAGTAGATACTCCGGGAGGGCCTCCTACAATGAGCAGTTCTTC.

This clone was seen more than once but under ten times. The gene calls are TRBV5-1 and TRBJ2-1, with TRBD1 matching over 7 bases. CDR1 is SGHRS and CDR2 is YFSETQ in the germline V gene. The CDR3 length is 14 residues. J gave up 4 bases and V 4 bases, and 5 bases lay outside the gene matches. The CDR3 nucleotides are TGCGCCAGCAGCCTCGGGACAGTATACAATGAGCAGTTCTTC. Residues: CASSLGTVYNEQFF.

The chain is built from TRBV4-1 and TRBJ2-2, with no clear D. The germline V and J ends were trimmed by 0 bases and 2 bases, with 10 bases remaining between them. The CDR3 consists of 16 residues. The germline V gene encodes CDR1 MGHRA and CDR2 YSYEKL. The CDR3 reads CASSQEWWSNTGELFF. CDR3 bases: TGCGCCAGCAGCCAAGAATGGTGGAGCAACACCGGGGAGCTGTTTTTT.

In regard to this clone: At one end, the junction sequence differs from germline, possibly due to a read error. The chain joins TRBV4-2 to TRBJ1-3; maybe TRBD1 (6 bases). CDR1 and CDR2 (germline): LGHNA, YNFKEQ. CDR3 size: 13 residues. This CDR3 is CASSGQNRKHHIF. As DNA, the CDR3 is TGTGCCAGCAGCGGACAGAACAGGAAACACCATATATTT.

The V gene is TRBV14, the J gene TRBJ2-7; TRBD2 matches at 8 bases. After removal of 4 bases from V and 6 bases from J, the junction contained 5 bases not matched to a gene. The germline V gene encodes CDR1 SGHDN and CDR2 FVKESK. There are 13 residues in the CDR3. DNA of the CDR3: TGTGCCAGCAGCCTCGGGGGGGCGGGCGAGCAGTACTTC. Amino acid sequence: CASSLGGAGEQYF.

The V call is TRBV19, the J call TRBJ1-2, with 7 bases aligning to TRBD1. The CDR3 has 14 amino acids. The ends lost 8 bases at V and 8 bases at J; junction bases unmatched: 14. The germline CDR1 and CDR2 sequences are LNHDA and SQIVND (reference sequence). The CDR3 DNA sequence: TGTGCCAGTCGGCCCTCGACAGGGCTGGAAGGCTACACCTTC. This encodes CASRPSTGLEGYTF.

This clone showed up just a few times. The chain has TRBV10-3 and TRBJ2-7; 8 bases are a match to TRBD1. J was trimmed by 5 bases and V by 8 bases; bases with no gene match: 5. Looked up from germline, CDR1 is ENHRY and CDR2 is SYGVKD. CDR3 length equals 12 residues. CDR3 nucleotides: TGTGCCATCGACAGGGGTAACAACGAGCAGTACTTC. The encoded protein is CAIDRGNNEQYF.

The chain is built from TRBV5-6 and TRBJ2-7; possible D gene TRBD1, 6 bases. There are 15 residues in the CDR3. Trimming removed 4 bases at V and 2 bases at J, with 16 bases between. CDR1 SGHDT and CDR2 YYEEEE come from the germline V gene. CDR3 nucleotide sequence: TGTGCCAGCAGCGCACTACTAGGGGGAACCTACGAGCAGTACTTC. It encodes CASSALLGGTYEQYF.

The rearrangement links TRBV15 to TRBJ2-1; 9 bases align to TRBD2. CDR3 size: 18 residues. V shed 4 bases, J shed 5 bases, and the junction held 15 bases outside the gene matches. The germline V gene encodes CDR1 LNHNV and CDR2 YYDKDF (reference sequence). CDR3 in amino acids: CATSKHPLDKREDNEQFF. The DNA of the CDR3 is TGTGCCACCAGCAAACACCCCTTGGACAAGCGGGAGGACAATGAGCAGTTCTTC.

The chain recombines TRBV2 with TRBJ1-3; D call uncertain. CDR3 size: 15 residues. The germline CDR1 and CDR2 sequences are SNHLY and FYNNEI. The V and J ends lost 4 bases and 0 bases respectively, with 10 bases between them. The chain's CDR3 is CASSGRGSSGNTIYF. The CDR3 region has the DNA TGTGCCAGCAGTGGTCGGGGAAGCTCTGGAAACACCATATATTTT.

V and J are TRBV9 and TRBJ1-1, with 8 bases lining up with TRBD1. V trimming: 4 bases; J trimming: 7 bases; junction bases outside the gene matches: 6. This CDR3 is 13 amino acids long. Germline V gene data show CDR1 as SGDLS and CDR2 as YYNGEE. The CDR3: CASSPTGGGEAFF. For the CDR3, the DNA is TGTGCCAGCAGCCCCACAGGGGGAGGTGAAGCTTTCTTT.

The chain is built from TRBV18 and TRBJ2-2; 8 bases agree with TRBD1. There are 15 residues in the CDR3. In germline, CDR1 is KGHSH, CDR2 LQKENI. J gave up 1 base and V 7 bases, and 5 bases lay outside the gene matches. The CDR3, as DNA: TGTGCCAGCTTTGGACAGGGAAGGAACACCGGGGAGCTGTTTTTT. Protein sequence: CASFGQGRNTGELFF.

This clone was picked up a small number of times. For the CDR3, the DNA is TGCGCCAGCAGCCAAGGGACAACAGGGGGCCACGGCTACACCTTC. Residues: CASSQGTTGGHGYTF. The genes are TRBV4-1 and TRBJ1-2; 9 positions agree with TRBD1. Trimming took 1 base from V and 8 from J; bases not matched to a gene: 8. This CDR3 is built from 15 residues. The germline CDR1 and CDR2 sequences are MGHRA and YSYEKL.

This clone is labeled as medium-sized (0.01 to 0.1%). The chain employs TRBV28 and TRBJ1-2; perhaps TRBD1 as D (5 bases). CDR1 is MDHEN and CDR2 is SYDVKM in the germline V gene. This CDR3 has 13 residues. V dropped 3 bases and J dropped 4 bases, with 9 bases sitting between them. This chain's CDR3 is CASSLGRSYGYTF. DNA of the CDR3: TGTGCCAGCAGTTTGGGGCGTAGCTATGGCTACACCTTC.

Turning to this clone: Because the CDR3 is missing its conserved closing phenylalanine or tryptophan, this is likely a read error. The DNA is omitted, as the CDR3 cannot be located on it reliably, and the CDR3 follows TCRdb's listing. The CDR3 here is CASGPTGGQPPHL. The chain joins TRBV12-5 to TRBJ1-5; TRBD1, as called in the table, went unchecked against the DNA. The CDR3 has 13 amino acids, counting both end residues. From germline, CDR1 is LGHNT and CDR2 FRNRAP.

This clone was recorded once. The chain is built from TRBV5-1 and TRBJ1-5; no clear D gene. Germline V gives CDR1 SGHRS, CDR2 YFSETQ. This CDR3 has 15 residues. V lost 0 bases and J lost 0, with 7 bases in between. Written as DNA, the CDR3 is TGCGCCAGCAGCTTGGGCCCAGATAGCAATCAGCCCCAGCATTTT. This gives the protein CASSLGPDSNQPQHF.

The CDR3 sequence is CASSLTGYDYGYTF. The CDR3 region has the DNA TGTGCCAGCAGCTTGACAGGGTACGACTATGGCTACACCTTC. V is TRBV27 and J is TRBJ1-2; 7 bases agree with TRBD1. The germline V gene encodes CDR1 MNHEY and CDR2 SMNVEV (reference sequence). Trimming cost V 6 bases and J 3 bases; bases outside gene matches: 7. The CDR3 totals 14 residues.

This clone counts as large (0.1 to 1%). The rearrangement uses TRBV28 and TRBJ2-7; D perhaps matches TRBD1 (6 bases). The CDR3 runs to 16 residues. Germline CDR1 is MDHEN and CDR2 is SYDVKM. Between the trimmed V and J ends, which lost 5 bases and 5 bases, there was a span of 22 bases. Here the CDR3 DNA reads TGTGCCAGCAGTCCGAACTCCGGGACACAATACGACGAGCAGTACTTC. Protein product: CASSPNSGTQYDEQYF.

The rearrangement links TRBV27 to TRBJ2-7; TRBD1 is a possible D gene (6 bases). V lost 5 bases and J 2 bases, leaving 13 bases between the germline ends. Germline CDR1 reads MNHEY; CDR2 reads SMNVEV (reference sequence). The CDR3 length is 14 residues. The CDR3 region is CASSVQGNTYEQYF. For the CDR3, the DNA is TGTGCCAGCAGTGTTCAGGGGAACACCTACGAGCAGTACTTC.